The 9 T cell receptor beta chains in this list originate from one sample, sequenced in a study of cytotoxic CD8 clonotypes in ibrutinib-treated CLL. Libraries were prepared by immunoSEQ multiplex PCR; TCRdb keeps only in-frame clonotypes and omits some of them. The repertoire has some 310,000 clones, roughly 79% of them found once; the top ten carry roughly 7%. The sample consisted of PBMCs, taken before ibrutinib treatment. These receptors were taken from a human donor with chronic lymphocytic leukemia.

This clone has only a few counts. The chain has TRBV5-1 and TRBJ2-7; the D is unclear. This CDR3 spans 12 amino acids. Germline assignment: CDR1 SGHRS and CDR2 YFSETQ. V shed 5 bases and J shed 3 bases, with 9 bases lying between them. In DNA form, the CDR3 reads TGCGCCAGCAGTGGAGAGTTCTACGAGCAGTACTTC. Protein: CASSGEFYEQYF.

This sequence joins TRBV6-5 and TRBJ2-7; 7 positions match TRBD1. The CDR3 length is 14 residues. V trimming: 5 bases; J trimming: 1 base; junction bases outside the gene matches: 5. CDR1 MNHEY and CDR2 SVGAGI come from the germline V gene. CDR3 coding DNA: TGTGCCAGCAGTCTTGACAGGGTGTCCTACGAGCAGTACTTC. Amino acids: CASSLDRVSYEQYF.

The CDR3 loop is CASTDIGRRGFNEQFF. In nucleotides, the CDR3 is TGTGCCAGTACCGATATAGGGAGGCGTGGTTTCAATGAGCAGTTCTTC. The chain is built from TRBV19 and TRBJ2-1; tentative D call: TRBD2 (6 bases). CDR1 and CDR2 (germline): LNHDA, SQIVND (reference sequence). The CDR3 extends over 16 amino acids. The ends were cut back, 7 bases at V and 6 bases at J, with 22 bases in the middle. The whole variable domain, remainder taken from reference TRBV19 and TRBJ2-1, is DGGITQSPKYLFRKEGQNVTLSCEQNLNHDAMYWYRQDPGQGLRLIYYSQIVNDFQKGDIAEGYSVSREKKESFPLTVTSAQKNPTAFYLCASTDIGRRGFNEQFFGPGTRLTVL.

The chain has TRBV5-1 and TRBJ2-5; weak D call: TRBD2 (5 bases). Germline CDR1 and CDR2: SGHRS and YFSETQ. With 2 bases removed from V and 5 bases from J, the gap between germline ends came to 19 bases. CDR3 length: 16 amino acids. CDR3 bases: TGCGCCAGCAGCTTCGGAGGTGACCCATCTGGGGAGACCCAGTACTTC. This sequence encodes CASSFGGDPSGETQYF.

The V gene is TRBV18, the J gene TRBJ1-2; a possible D gene is TRBD1 (5 bases). The CDR3 contains 15 residues. Trimming left V 5 bases short and J 3 bases short, with 16 bases between. CDR1 is KGHSH and CDR2 is LQKENI in the germline V gene. The CDR3 region is CASSAGAELDYGYTF. DNA for the CDR3: TGTGCCAGCTCAGCTGGGGCGGAACTTGACTATGGCTACACCTTC.

This clone was picked up one time. The chain employs TRBV5-1 and TRBJ1-1, with TRBD1 identical over 10 bases. CDR1 SGHRS and CDR2 YFSETQ come from the germline V gene. This CDR3 region has 14 residues. V was pared by 4 bases and J by 4 bases, with 4 bases of the junction left unmatched. DNA of the CDR3: TGCGCCAGCAGCGCGGACAGGGGGACCACTGAAGCTTTCTTT. This gives the protein CASSADRGTTEAFF.

The rearrangement links TRBV7-8 to TRBJ2-7; D is unclear. The ends were cut back, 1 base at V and 4 bases at J, with 5 bases in the middle. CDR1 SGHVS and CDR2 FQNEAQ come from the germline V gene. The CDR3 extends over 12 amino acids. The CDR3 loop reads CASSLGVYEQYF. CDR3 bases: TGTGCCAGCAGCTTAGGGGTTTACGAGCAGTACTTC.

This clone was observed a handful of times. The DNA of the CDR3 is TGCGCCAGCAGCCAGGGACAGGGGGCCGGAGAGACCCAGTACTTC. Translating it yields CASSQGQGAGETQYF. The chain couples TRBV4-3 to TRBJ2-5, with 12 bases aligning to TRBD1. Germline CDR1 LGHNA, CDR2 YSLEER. V trimming: 3 bases; J trimming: 4 bases; junction bases outside the gene matches: 3. The CDR3 runs 15 residues.

The chain combines TRBV7-2 with TRBJ2-3; 9 bases fit TRBD2. Germline CDR1 and CDR2: SGHTA and FQGNSA. Trimming removed 5 bases from V and 1 base from J; junction bases left unmatched: 13. The CDR3 sequence is 18 residues long. The CDR3 DNA reads as TGTGCCAGCAGCCCCTGGAGGGGCGGGGGGGTGGGCACAGATACGCAGTATTTT. Translated: CASSPWRGGGVGTDTQYF. Drawing the rest from reference TRBV7-2 and TRBJ2-3, the complete variable domain is GAGVSQSPSNKVTEKGKDVELRCDPISGHTALYWYRQSLGQGLEFLIYFQGNSAPDKSGLPSDRFSAERTGGSVSTLTIQRTQQEDSAVYLCASSPWRGGGVGTDTQYFGPGTRLTVL.